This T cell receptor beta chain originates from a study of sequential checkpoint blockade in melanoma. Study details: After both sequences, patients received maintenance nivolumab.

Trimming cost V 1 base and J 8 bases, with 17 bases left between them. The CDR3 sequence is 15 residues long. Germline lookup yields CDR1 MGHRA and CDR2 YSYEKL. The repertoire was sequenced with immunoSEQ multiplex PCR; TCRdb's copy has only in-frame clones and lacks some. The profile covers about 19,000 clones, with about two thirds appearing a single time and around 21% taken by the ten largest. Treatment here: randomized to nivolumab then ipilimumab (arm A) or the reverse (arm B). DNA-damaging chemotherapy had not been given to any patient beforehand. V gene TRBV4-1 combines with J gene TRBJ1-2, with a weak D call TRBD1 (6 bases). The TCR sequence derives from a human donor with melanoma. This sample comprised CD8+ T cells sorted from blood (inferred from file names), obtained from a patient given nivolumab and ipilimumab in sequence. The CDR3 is CASSQGVQGGWGYTF. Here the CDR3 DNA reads TGCGCCAGCAGCCAAGGAGTACAGGGCGGTTGGGGCTACACCTTC.